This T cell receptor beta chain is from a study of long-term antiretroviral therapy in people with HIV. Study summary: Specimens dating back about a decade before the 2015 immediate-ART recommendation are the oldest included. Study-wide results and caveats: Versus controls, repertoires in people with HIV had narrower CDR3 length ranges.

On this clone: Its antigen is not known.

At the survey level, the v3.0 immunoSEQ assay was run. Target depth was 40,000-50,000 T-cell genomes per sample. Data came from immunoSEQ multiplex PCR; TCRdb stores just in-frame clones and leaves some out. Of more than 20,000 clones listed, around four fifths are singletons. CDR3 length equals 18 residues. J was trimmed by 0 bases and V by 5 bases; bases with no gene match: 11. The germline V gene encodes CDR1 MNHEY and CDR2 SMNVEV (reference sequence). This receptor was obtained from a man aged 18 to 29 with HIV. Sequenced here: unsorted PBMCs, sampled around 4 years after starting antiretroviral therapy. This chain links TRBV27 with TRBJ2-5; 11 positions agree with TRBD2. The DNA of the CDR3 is TGTGCCAGCAGTGGAGGGCTAGCGGGGGGCGAGTACCAAGAGACCCAGTACTTC. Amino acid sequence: CASSGGLAGGEYQETQYF.